This T cell receptor beta chain comes out of a study of cytomegalovirus exposure and HLA in healthy donors. Study results and limitations: A later analysis found first-cohort TCR clusters tended to co-occur in the 130 or so validation repertoires.

Germline V gene lookup returns CDR1 LGHNA and CDR2 YSLEER. V was pared by 1 base and J by 5 bases, with 15 bases between. The length of the CDR3 is 15 residues. The repertoire was sequenced with immunoSEQ multiplex PCR; TCRdb's copy has only in-frame clones and lacks some. The data hold fewer than 85,000 clones, with approximately 90% observed a single time. The study drew the donors from its roughly 130-subject validation cohort, separate from the 666-subject first cohort. Concerning this clone itself: As yet, its antigen is unknown.

The chain couples TRBV4-3 to TRBJ2-7, with D maybe TRBD1 (6 bases). Sequencing was carried out using PBMCs. The sequence was collected from a woman aged 18-29 years in good health and CMV-seropositive. The CDR3 nucleotides are TGCGCCAGCAGCCAAGTAGACAGGAATAGCGACGAGCAGTACTTC. This codes for CASSQVDRNSDEQYF.